This is a list of T cell receptor beta chains from one sample in a study of T cell repertoires in cytomegalovirus infection. TCRdb analysed the reads with MiXCR anew, one entry per CDR3 protein. In the table there are 500,000 to 600,000 distinct CDR3 sequences, 16% of which are singletons. Sequenced sample: CD8+ T cells from PBMCs. The receptor set was obtained from a human donor in good health (CMV status not recorded). Some clones in this sample may be carry-over from other donors' samples. Each CDR3 is given with its conserved first and last residue. The D gene is left open where the match is weak. Clone sizes are given selectively: once, few, many, or a class where the clone is expanded.

v_call	j_call	clone_size	d_call	cdr3_aa	cdr3_nt
TRBV19	TRBJ2-2	few	NA	CASSIIWPGELFF	TGTGCCAGTAGTATTATCTGGCCCGGGGAGCTGTTTTTT
TRBV9	TRBJ2-1	few	NA	CASSASGRAYNEQFF	TGTGCCAGCAGCGCGAGCGGGCGGGCCTACAATGAGCAGTTCTTC
TRBV2	TRBJ2-1	many	TRBD2	CATVAGEQFF	TGTGCCACCGTAGCGGGAGAGCAGTTCTTC
TRBV6-6	TRBJ1-4	few	NA	CASSQTVANEKLFF	TGTGCCAGCAGTCAAACAGTGGCTAATGAAAAACTGTTTTTT
TRBV7-9	TRBJ2-1	many	TRBD2	CASSSSGTSPSEQFF	TGTGCCAGCAGTTCTAGCGGGACTAGCCCTTCGGAGCAGTTCTTC
TRBV7-3	TRBJ2-2	NA	NA	CASSLKVGGELFF	TGTGCCAGCAGCTTAAAAGTTGGAGGGGAGCTGTTTTTT
TRBV14	TRBJ2-5	many	NA	CASSQGWGTKTQYF	TGTGCCAGCAGCCAAGGTTGGGGCACCAAGACCCAGTACTTC
TRBV14	TRBJ2-7	once	NA	CARSQGSSYEPYF	TGTGCCAGAAGCCAAGGGAGTTCTTACGAGCCGTACTTC
TRBV28	TRBJ2-1	NA	TRBD1	CASSDRGRMNEQFF	TGTGCCAGCAGTGACAGGGGGCGGATGAATGAGCAGTTCTTC
TRBV12-3/TRBV12-4	TRBJ2-1	many	NA	CASSWSGASYNEQFF	TGTGCCAGCAGCTGGTCCGGTGCCTCCTACAATGAGCAGTTCTTC
TRBV6-2/TRBV6-3	TRBJ1-4	few	NA	CASSLRDTQLMKKLFF	TGTGCCAGCAGTCTCCGGGACACCCAACTAATGAAAAAACTGTTTTTT
TRBV27	TRBJ2-2	NA	TRBD2	CASSRGLAGELFF	TGTGCCAGCAGTAGGGGACTAGCCGGGGAGCTGTTTTTT
TRBV12-3/TRBV12-4	TRBJ1-2	few	NA	CASSWSGSGNYGYTF	TGTGCCAGCAGTTGGTCCGGGAGTGGGAACTATGGCTACACCTTC
TRBV20-1	TRBJ1-2	many	TRBD1	CSARDRGRGYGYTF	TGCAGTGCTAGGGACAGGGGGCGCGGCTATGGCTACACCTTC
TRBV7-8	TRBJ2-5	many	NA	CASSLVTGQTQYF	TGTGCCAGCAGCTTAGTCACAGGGCAGACCCAGTACTTC
TRBV19	TRBJ1-1	many	NA	CASKDPPGLRTEAFF	TGTGCCAGCAAAGACCCTCCAGGGCTGAGGACTGAAGCTTTCTTT
TRBV6-4	TRBJ2-1	few	NA	CASKSGAGDTNEQFF	TGTGCCAGCAAAAGCGGGGCAGGGGATACGAATGAGCAGTTCTTC
TRBV5-1	TRBJ2-5	many	NA	CASKEGQETQYF	TGCGCCAGCAAGGAGGGACAAGAGACCCAGTACTTC
TRBV7-9	TRBJ2-3	many	NA	CASSRDGGTDTQYF	TGTGCCAGCAGCCGAGACGGGGGCACAGATACGCAGTATTTT
TRBV19	TRBJ2-1	few	TRBD1	CASSPTGSFHNEQFF	TGTGCCAGTAGTCCGACAGGGAGTTTTCACAATGAGCAGTTCTTC
TRBV7-9	TRBJ1-3	many	NA	CASSSSDEGDTIYF	TGTGCCAGCAGCTCATCGGACGAGGGGGACACCATATATTTT
TRBV4-1	TRBJ2-2	few	NA	CASSLLPGELFF	TGCGCCAGCAGCCTTCTTCCCGGGGAGCTGTTTTTT
TRBV20-1	TRBJ2-2	few	TRBD2	CSGGESNTGELFF	TGCAGCGGGGGGGAGTCCAACACCGGGGAGCTGTTTTTT
TRBV28	TRBJ1-3	NA	NA	CASSLMGYSGNTIYF	TGTGCCAGCAGTTTAATGGGATACTCTGGAAACACCATATATTTT
TRBV7-2	TRBJ2-5	NA	NA	CASSLDVLHETQYF	TGTGCCAGCAGCTTAGATGTGTTGCACGAGACCCAGTACTTC
TRBV6-5	TRBJ1-5	few	TRBD1	CASSRRQGSNQPQHF	TGTGCCAGCAGTCGCCGACAGGGTAGCAATCAGCCCCAGCATTTT
TRBV20-1	TRBJ2-1	few	NA	CSARDGGPGNEQFF	TGCAGTGCTAGGGACGGGGGGCCCGGGAATGAGCAGTTCTTC
TRBV20-1	TRBJ2-1	few	NA	CSARPTGNEQFF	TGCAGTGCTAGGCCTACAGGGAATGAGCAGTTCTTC
TRBV5-1	TRBJ2-3	NA	NA	CASTHPGDTQYF	TGCGCCAGCACCCACCCGGGAGATACGCAGTATTTT
TRBV19	TRBJ2-1	few	NA	CASTSGTSGRDEQFF	NA
TRBV29-1	TRBJ1-2	NA	TRBD1	CSVYGTAGGGYTF	TGCAGCGTTTACGGGACAGCGGGCGGTGGCTACACCTTC
TRBV6-1	TRBJ1-1	many	NA	CASIIITEAFF	TGTGCCAGCATTATAATCACTGAAGCTTTCTTT
TRBV11-2	TRBJ1-1	many	NA	CASRSLNTEAFF	TGTGCCAGCAGGAGTTTGAACACTGAAGCTTTCTTT
TRBV7-9	TRBJ2-1	many	NA	CASSHRTTHNEQFF	TGTGCCAGCAGCCACCGGACAACTCACAATGAGCAGTTCTTC
TRBV7-8	TRBJ1-1	many	NA	CASSPGSLNTEAFF	TGTGCCAGCAGTCCGGGTTCCTTGAACACTGAAGCTTTCTTT
TRBV28	TRBJ2-1	few	NA	CASSPEKHNEQFF	TGTGCCAGCAGTCCCGAAAAACACAATGAGCAGTTCTTC
TRBV4-2	TRBJ2-1	once	NA	CASSHDSSSVGNNEQLF	TGTGCCAGCAGCCACGATTCCTCTAGCGTGGGAAACAATGAGCAGTTATTC
TRBV7-9	TRBJ2-3	many	NA	CASNPVGAGAGDTQYF	TGTGCCAGCAACCCCGTCGGGGCGGGGGCCGGAGATACGCAGTATTTT
TRBV27	TRBJ2-1	NA	NA	CASSLPGLRSYNEQFF	TGTGCCAGCAGTCTGCCGGGACTGCGCTCCTACAATGAGCAGTTCTTC
TRBV7-8	TRBJ2-3	many	NA	CASSPPSVSTDTQYF	TGTGCCAGCAGCCCCCCTAGCGTTAGCACAGATACGCAGTATTTT
TRBV7-6	TRBJ2-2	many	NA	CASSFGSEGNTGELFF	TGTGCCAGCAGCTTTGGTTCGGAGGGGAACACCGGGGAGCTGTTTTTT
TRBV28	TRBJ2-1	NA	TRBD2	CATTIGGGYNEQFF	TGTGCCACCACAATCGGGGGGGGCTACAATGAGCAGTTCTTC
TRBV27	TRBJ2-3	many	TRBD2	CASSLSGLAGGTDTQYF	TGTGCCAGCAGTTTATCGGGACTAGCGGGAGGAACAGATACGCAGTATTTT
TRBV10-2	TRBJ2-1	few	NA	CASSDRYSYNEQFF	TGCGCCAGCAGTGACAGGTACTCCTACAATGAGCAGTTCTTC
TRBV27	TRBJ1-2	many	TRBD1	CASSSISGTGDGYTF	TGTGCCAGCAGTTCGATCTCCGGGACAGGGGATGGCTACACCTTC
TRBV27	TRBJ1-2	many	NA	CASSLLAGDDYGYTF	TGTGCCAGCAGTTTATTGGCAGGGGACGACTATGGCTACACCTTC
TRBV7-9	TRBJ2-1	many	TRBD2	CASSPSETSGNEQFF	TGTGCCAGCAGTCCAAGTGAGACTAGCGGCAATGAGCAGTTCTTC
TRBV6-2/TRBV6-3	TRBJ2-7	many	TRBD1	CASTSGQGIWGFYEQYF	TGTGCCAGCACTTCGGGACAGGGGATCTGGGGATTTTACGAGCAGTACTTC
TRBV18	TRBJ2-1	few	TRBD2	CASSPLLRTSGRNEQFF	TGTGCCAGCTCACCACTCCTTCGGACTAGCGGACGCAATGAGCAGTTCTTC
TRBV27	TRBJ2-7	many	NA	CASSQGGILGEQYF	TGTGCCAGCAGTCAGGGGGGGATCCTCGGAGAGCAGTACTTC